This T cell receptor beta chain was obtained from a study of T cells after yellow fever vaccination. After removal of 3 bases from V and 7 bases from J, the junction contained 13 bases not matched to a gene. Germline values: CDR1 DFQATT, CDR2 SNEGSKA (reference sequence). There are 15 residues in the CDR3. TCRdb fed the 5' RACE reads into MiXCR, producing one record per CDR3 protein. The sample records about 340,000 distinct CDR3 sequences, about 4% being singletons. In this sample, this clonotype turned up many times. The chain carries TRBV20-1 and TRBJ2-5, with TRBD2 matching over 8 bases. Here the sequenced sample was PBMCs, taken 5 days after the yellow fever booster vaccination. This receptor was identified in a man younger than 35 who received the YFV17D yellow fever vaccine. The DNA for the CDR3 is TGCAGTGCTAGTGGTTCGGGGGGGTCCCTCGGGACCCAGTACTTC. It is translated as CSASGSGGSLGTQYF.